What follows describes a single T cell receptor (beta chain). Trimming at V came to 0 bases and at J to 9 bases, leaving 4 bases not matched to a gene. This CDR3 region has 15 residues. Looked up from germline, CDR1 is SGHAT and CDR2 is FQNNGV. Data came from immunoSEQ multiplex PCR; TCRdb stores just in-frame clones and leaves some out. The sample yields around 57,000 clones, 90% to 95% seen once. These data belong to a study of T cell changes during pregnancy in multiple sclerosis. The sequencing here drew on peripheral blood, taken in the third trimester of pregnancy. The clonotype was recovered from a female donor in good health, enrolled as a control in a pregnancy study. J is TRBJ1-6 and V is TRBV11-2; 8 bases line up with TRBD1. The CDR3 reads CASSLEGRGRSPLHF. The DNA for the CDR3 is TGTGCCAGCAGCTTAGAAGGCAGGGGGCGTTCACCCCTCCACTTT.